This T cell receptor beta chain was profiled in a study of CD8+ T cells in alopecia areata. Study-wide points: Normal scalp showed lower clonality than lesional scalp, especially alopecia totalis/universalis.

Stated treatment: oral pan-JAK inhibitor, 5-10 mg twice daily. About this clone itself: No antigen is known for it.

Extraction of RNA preceded its reverse transcription into cDNA, which served as the sequencing template. Sequenced by immunoSEQ multiplex PCR; TCRdb stores in-frame clones only, minus some. The data hold hundreds of thousands of clones, with over 45% observed a single time. Germline V gene sequence: CDR1 SGHRS, CDR2 YFSETQ. Trimming took off 0 bases at V and 1 base at J, with 11 bases between the two ends. The CDR3 loop spans 16 amino acids. The receptor was derived from a human donor with alopecia areata. The source material was CD4+ T cells sorted from blood, sampled between weeks 51 and 54, from a patient treated with tofacitinib. V and J are TRBV5-1 and TRBJ2-1, with D uncertain. The CDR3 region is CASSLGMDGSYNEQFF. In nucleotides, the CDR3 is TGCGCCAGCAGCTTGGGGATGGACGGGTCCTACAATGAGCAGTTCTTC.